The table lists the clone carrying this T cell receptor beta chain with a count of one. Its antigen is unidentified. Relapses following autologous stem cell transplantation were seen in all patients, with brentuximab vedotin exposure varying. The data were taken from a study of PD-1 blockade in classical Hodgkin lymphoma. Assay used: immunoSEQ multiplex PCR; TCRdb lists only in-frame clones, some missing. The sample holds about 97,000 clones, 65% to 85% seen once. Study outcomes and limitations: Reports indicated that newly diagnosed patients had lower baseline TCR diversity than healthy donors did. In CD4+ cells, TCR diversity went up significantly by C4D1, but in CD8+ cells it did not.

This specimen consisted of peripheral blood mononuclear cells (PBMCs), obtained at baseline. This receptor was identified in a human donor with classical Hodgkin lymphoma.

The CDR3 is CASSISAGGGGELFF. The CDR3 bases are TGTGCCAGTAGTATATCGGCAGGGGGTGGCGGGGAGCTGTTTTTT. The chain combines TRBV19 with TRBJ2-2; 7 bases are shared with TRBD1. Germline CDR1 is LNHDA and CDR2 is SQIVND (reference sequence). This CDR3 is built from 15 residues. The trim removed 2 bases at V and 7 bases at J, leaving 7 bases unmatched.